This T cell receptor (beta chain) stems from a study of T cells in Graves' hyperthyroidism and ophthalmopathy (dated by TCRdb to between 2019 and 2020). Broadly, across the study: To identify distinguishing TCR V-J signatures, a discovery cohort of about 100 patients was used, comprising roughly 45 with Graves' ophthalmopathy and around 60 with stable Graves' hyperthyroidism. Prospective prediction of ophthalmopathy was tested in an independent validation cohort consisting of roughly 20 hyperthyroidism patients and some 16 patients who later progressed to ophthalmopathy. The 100 discovery patients were divided at random into training and test sets in a 7:3 ratio. In six Graves' hyperthyroidism patients, the study also compared T-cell repertoires from thyroid tissue with T-cell repertoires from blood. After sampling, hyperthyroidism patients received methimazole starting at 30 mg daily, and ophthalmopathy patients received high-dose intravenous methylprednisolone. The paper describes TCR Vbeta CDR3 sequencing of about 140 peripheral blood samples, made up of 43 ophthalmopathy patients, 70 to 80 hyperthyroidism patients and some 17 progressor patients.

Stable Graves' hyperthyroidism was defined as no progression to ophthalmopathy during 18 months of follow-up. The hyperthyroidism patients were between 18 and 65 years old and newly diagnosed, with a disease duration of less than 2 months. The study excluded patients with uncontrolled infections, other autoimmune diseases, pregnancy or lactation. Diagnoses were based on clinical symptoms, serum thyroxine and TRAb, thyroid ultrasound and orbital computed tomography. Trizol reagent was used to extract total RNA, and RNA quality was then checked on an Agilent 2100 Bioanalyzer. General study outcomes and caveats: During validation, the model predicted progression to ophthalmopathy a median of about 6.5 months ahead of onset, with around 65% sensitivity and around 72% specificity. Most expanded thyroid clonotypes (frequency above 0.001) were also detected in blood, suggesting blood repertoires may reflect thyroid immune responses. Sample size was not statistically predetermined, and investigators were not blinded to group allocation. In cross-validation, a model built on a 13 V-J signature told ophthalmopathy apart from stable hyperthyroidism with about 90% sensitivity and about 81% specificity, and in testing the same model reached 80%/75%.

V is shortened by 1 base, J by 1 base, and the region joining them spans 10 bases. The cysteine opens and the phenylalanine closes a CDR3 of 14 amino acids. Just the 42-base CDR3 DNA is kept, in frame starting at base 1. The germline V gene (reference sequence) gives CDR1 as DFQATT and CDR2 as SNEGSKA. For this clonotype: No cognate antigen has been identified for it. Nothing much larger sits one base from this clone, and base qualities are not available.

TCR beta CDR3 regions were amplified from RNA transcripts. A first-round RT-PCR of the TCR CDR3 used the HTBI primer set with the Qiagen OneStep RT-PCR kit. The libraries were constructed in a second round of multiplex PCR and then size-selected and purified. The libraries were sequenced on an Illumina HiSeq2000 using paired-end 100 bp reads. In the source study's methods: SOAPnuke was used to process the raw data, removing reads that contained adapters or uncalled bases, had a mean Phred below 15, or lacked an exact match to the constant primer or identifier. High-quality paired reads were merged with COPE v1.2.5, and unique nucleotide sequences were defined as clonotypes. Clonotypes were aligned to IMGT TRBV, TRBD and TRBJ reference segments using MiTCR v1.1. The analysis included only V-J combinations with a frequency above 0.0001, which together covered around 99% of the repertoires. A TCS score was defined as the ratio of F50 (clonal expansion) to E x V (chaos), with BLOSUM62-based TCRdist applied between CDR3 peptides within each V-J. Welch's t-statistics and random forest reduced roughly 530 V-J features to roughly 13, which were used in a naive Bayes classifier (R e1071). The raw public data were reprocessed by TCRdb itself: fastp quality trimming at Q25, MiXCR clonotype calling, in-frame beta chains only. Entries are consolidated by CDR3 protein sequence, retaining the most common genes and DNA. The V and J calls and clone size come from TCRdb's table, not from the authors' own analysis. The sample yields approximately 590,000 distinct CDR3 sequences; roughly 50% were counted once. The leading ten clones occupy 8.2% of the sample.

The TCR was taken from a woman in her late teens or twenties with Graves' hyperthyroidism. Donor details come from another sample of the same person, matched by shared clones. Sequencing was performed on peripheral blood or thyroid tissue (not recorded which). The chain joins TRBV20-1 to TRBJ2-5, with no confidently assigned D gene. CDR3 reads: CSARALDTQETQYF. The sequence in DNA is TGCAGTGCTAGAGCGCTTGACACCCAAGAGACCCAGTACTTC.